The clone carrying this TCR beta chain was recorded only once. Its antigen is as yet unknown. Germline CDR1 is SQVTM and CDR2 is ANQGSEA. V shed 6 bases and J shed 6 bases, with 17 bases lying between them. This CDR3 is 13 amino acids long. 60 Vbeta and 13 Jbeta primers were used in PCR. This table comes from immunoSEQ multiplex PCR, and its TCRdb copy is limited to in-frame clones, with some not included. The data show roughly 200,000 clones, about 81% seen once. The sample comes from a study of cytomegalovirus exposure and HLA in healthy donors. Study-wide results and caveats: In an earlier analysis, productive rearrangement rates for most beta V segments clustered near 87% or 30%. The classifier, whose performance was assessed in both the original and validation cohorts, reportedly diagnosed cytomegalovirus status with high specificity and sensitivity.

Material: PBMCs. This chain uses TRBV29-1 with TRBJ1-2; a possible D gene is TRBD1 (6 bases). This TCR was sampled from a woman aged 40 to 50 in good health and CMV-seronegative. This CDR3 is CSVGDKTLNGYTF. The DNA of the CDR3 is TGCAGCGTCGGGGACAAGACCCTGAATGGCTACACCTTC.